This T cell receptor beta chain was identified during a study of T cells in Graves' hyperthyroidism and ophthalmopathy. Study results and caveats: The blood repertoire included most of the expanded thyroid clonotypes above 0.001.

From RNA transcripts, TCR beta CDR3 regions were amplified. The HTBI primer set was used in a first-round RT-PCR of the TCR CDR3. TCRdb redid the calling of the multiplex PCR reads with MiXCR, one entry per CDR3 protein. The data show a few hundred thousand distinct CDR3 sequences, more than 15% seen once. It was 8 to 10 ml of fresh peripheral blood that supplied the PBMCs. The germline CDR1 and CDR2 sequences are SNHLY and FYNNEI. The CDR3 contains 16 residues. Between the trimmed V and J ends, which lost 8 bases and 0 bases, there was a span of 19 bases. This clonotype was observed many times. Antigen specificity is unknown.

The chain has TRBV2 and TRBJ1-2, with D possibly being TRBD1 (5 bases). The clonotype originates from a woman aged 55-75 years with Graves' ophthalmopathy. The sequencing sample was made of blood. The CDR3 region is CASGGEPTRANYGYTF. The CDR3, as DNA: TGTGCCAGCGGGGGGGAGCCAACACGAGCTAACTATGGCTACACCTTC.